This TCR beta chain appears in the sequencing data of a study of identical twins. Study conclusions and caveats: Insertions were reduced in abundant cord blood beta clonotypes but not in memory repertoires. It was cross-sectional statistical analysis, not following the same donors, that the conclusions relied on.

CDR3 length equals 18 residues. J gave up 5 bases and V 4 bases, and 15 bases lay outside the gene matches. The germline CDR1 and CDR2 sequences are LGHDT and YNNKEL (reference sequence). Of note for this clonotype: Antigen specificity is unknown.

Unique molecular identifiers were present on the cDNA, which also gained a universal primer site by template switching. TCRdb ran MiXCR on the 5' RACE reads and lists one entry per CDR3 protein. Altogether hundreds of thousands of distinct CDR3 sequences are present, around 6.6% being singletons, with the ten largest covering around 3.4%. This sample was shared with a second study, whose subject was yellow fever vaccine responses in identical twins.

The sequence derives from a woman under 30 in good health. J is TRBJ2-2 and V is TRBV3-1; the match to TRBD2 covers 8 bases. Sequencing used memory (CD45RO+) T cells sorted from blood. The CDR3: CASSLTPPGLVGTGELFF. CDR3 sequence (DNA): TGTGCCAGCAGCCTAACTCCCCCGGGACTAGTGGGTACCGGGGAGCTGTTTTTT.